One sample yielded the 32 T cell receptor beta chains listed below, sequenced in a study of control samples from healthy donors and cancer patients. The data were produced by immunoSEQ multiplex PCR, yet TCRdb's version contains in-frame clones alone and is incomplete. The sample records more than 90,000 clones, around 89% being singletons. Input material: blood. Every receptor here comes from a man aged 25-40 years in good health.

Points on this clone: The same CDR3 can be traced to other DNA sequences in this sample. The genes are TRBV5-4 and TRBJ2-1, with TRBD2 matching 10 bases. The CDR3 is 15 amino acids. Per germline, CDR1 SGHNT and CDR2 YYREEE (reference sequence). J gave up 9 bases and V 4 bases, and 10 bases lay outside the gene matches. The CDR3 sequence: CASSPEGLAVGEQFF. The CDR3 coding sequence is TGTGCCAGCAGCCCAGAAGGACTAGCGGTTGGTGAGCAGTTCTTC.

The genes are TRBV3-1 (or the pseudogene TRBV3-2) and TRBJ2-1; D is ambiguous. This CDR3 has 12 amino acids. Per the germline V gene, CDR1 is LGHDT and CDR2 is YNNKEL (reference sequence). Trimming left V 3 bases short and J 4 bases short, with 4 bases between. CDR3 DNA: TGTGCCAGCAGCCACCTATACAATGAGCAGTTCTTC. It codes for CASSHLYNEQFF.

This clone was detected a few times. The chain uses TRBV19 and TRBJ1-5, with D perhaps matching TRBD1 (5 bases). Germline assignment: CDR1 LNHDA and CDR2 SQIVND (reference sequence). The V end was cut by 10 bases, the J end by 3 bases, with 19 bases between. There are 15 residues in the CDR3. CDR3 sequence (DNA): TGTGCCACGCGAGGGCAGGGAGCGAACAATCAGCCCCAGCATTTT. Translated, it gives CATRGQGANNQPQHF.

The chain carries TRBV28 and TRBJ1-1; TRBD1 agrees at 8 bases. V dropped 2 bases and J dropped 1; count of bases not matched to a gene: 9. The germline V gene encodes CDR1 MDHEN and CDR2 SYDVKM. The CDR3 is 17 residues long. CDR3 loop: CASSLNSPGQANTEAFF. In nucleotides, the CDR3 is TGTGCCAGCAGTTTAAACTCCCCGGGACAGGCGAACACTGAAGCTTTCTTT.

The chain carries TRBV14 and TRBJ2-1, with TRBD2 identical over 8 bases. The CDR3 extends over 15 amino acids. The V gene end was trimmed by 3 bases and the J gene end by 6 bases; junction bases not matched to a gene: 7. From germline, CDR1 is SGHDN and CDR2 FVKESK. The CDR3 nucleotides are TGTGCCAGCAGCCACGTTGCGGGGGGTCTCAATGAGCAGTTCTTC. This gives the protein CASSHVAGGLNEQFF.

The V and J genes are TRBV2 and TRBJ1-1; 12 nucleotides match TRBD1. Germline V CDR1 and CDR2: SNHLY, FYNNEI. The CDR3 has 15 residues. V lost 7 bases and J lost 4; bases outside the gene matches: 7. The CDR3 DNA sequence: TGTGCCAGCAACCCGGGACAGGGGGCTCGCACTGAAGCTTTCTTT. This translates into CASNPGQGARTEAFF. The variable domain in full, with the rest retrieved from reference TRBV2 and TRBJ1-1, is EPEVTQTPSHQVTQMGQEVILRCVPISNHLYFYWYRQILGQKVEFLVSFYNNEISEKSEIFDDQFSVERPDGSNFTLKIRSTKLEDSAMYFCASNPGQGARTEAFFGQGTRLTVV.

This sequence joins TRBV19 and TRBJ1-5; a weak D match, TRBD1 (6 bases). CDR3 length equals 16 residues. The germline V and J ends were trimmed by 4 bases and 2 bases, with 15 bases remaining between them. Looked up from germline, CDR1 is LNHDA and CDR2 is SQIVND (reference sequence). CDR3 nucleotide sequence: TGTGCCAGTAGTACCCAAGGGGGTACCGGCAATCAGCCCCAGCATTTT. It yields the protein CASSTQGGTGNQPQHF.

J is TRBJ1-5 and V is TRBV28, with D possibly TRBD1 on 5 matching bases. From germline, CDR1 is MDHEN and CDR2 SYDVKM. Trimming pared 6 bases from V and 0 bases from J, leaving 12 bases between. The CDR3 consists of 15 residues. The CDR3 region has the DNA TGTGCCAGCAGAGGGAGTCAGGGTAGCAATCAGCCCCAGCATTTT. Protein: CASRGSQGSNQPQHF.

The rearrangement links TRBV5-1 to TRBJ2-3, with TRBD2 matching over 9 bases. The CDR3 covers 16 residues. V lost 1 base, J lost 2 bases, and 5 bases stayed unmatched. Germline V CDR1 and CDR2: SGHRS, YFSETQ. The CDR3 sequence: CASSLNPSGNTDTQYF. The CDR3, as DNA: TGCGCCAGCAGCTTGAACCCTAGCGGGAACACAGATACGCAGTATTTT. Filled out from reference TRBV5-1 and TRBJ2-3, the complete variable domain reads KAGVTQTPRYLIKTRGQQVTLSCSPISGHRSVSWYQQTPGQGLQFLFEYFSETQRNKGNFPGRFSGRQFSNSRSEMNVSTLELGDSALYLCASSLNPSGNTDTQYFGPGTRLTVL.

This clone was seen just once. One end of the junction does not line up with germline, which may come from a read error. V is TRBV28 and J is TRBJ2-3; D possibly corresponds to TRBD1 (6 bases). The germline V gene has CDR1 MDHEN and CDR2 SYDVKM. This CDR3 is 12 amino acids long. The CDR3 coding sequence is TGTGCCAGCAGTTTAAAAACAGGACAGACAGTTTTT. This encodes CASSLKTGQTVF. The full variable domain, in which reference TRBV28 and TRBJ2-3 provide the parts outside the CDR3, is DVKVTQSSRYLVKRTGEKVFLECVQDMDHENMFWYRQDPGLGLRLIYFSYDVKMKEKGDIPEGYSVSREKKERFSLILESASTNQTSMYLCASSLKTGQTVFGPGTRLTVL.

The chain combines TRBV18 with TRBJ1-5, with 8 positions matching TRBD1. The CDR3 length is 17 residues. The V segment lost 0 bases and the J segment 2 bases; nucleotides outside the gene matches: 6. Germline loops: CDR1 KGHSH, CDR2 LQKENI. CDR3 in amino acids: CASSPPNQGAGNQPQHF. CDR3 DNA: TGTGCCAGCTCACCACCCAACCAGGGGGCTGGCAATCAGCCCCAGCATTTT.

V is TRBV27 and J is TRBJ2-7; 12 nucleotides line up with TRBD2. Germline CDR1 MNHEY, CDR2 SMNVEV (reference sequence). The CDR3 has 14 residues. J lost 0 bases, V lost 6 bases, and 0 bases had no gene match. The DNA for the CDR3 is TGTGCCAGCAGGACTAGCGGGAGCTCCTACGAGCAGTACTTC. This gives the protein CASRTSGSSYEQYF.

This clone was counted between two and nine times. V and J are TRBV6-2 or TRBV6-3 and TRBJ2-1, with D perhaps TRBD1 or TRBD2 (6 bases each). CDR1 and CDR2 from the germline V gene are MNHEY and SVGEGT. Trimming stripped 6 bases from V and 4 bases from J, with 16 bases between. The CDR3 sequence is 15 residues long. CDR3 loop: CASSEEGGPYNEQFF. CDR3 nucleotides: TGTGCCAGCAGCGAAGAGGGGGGCCCGTACAATGAGCAGTTCTTC.

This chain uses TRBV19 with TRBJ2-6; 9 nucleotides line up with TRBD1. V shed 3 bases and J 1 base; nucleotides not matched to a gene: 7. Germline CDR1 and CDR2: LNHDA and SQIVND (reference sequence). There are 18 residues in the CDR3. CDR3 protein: CASSMMGQGLSGANVLTF. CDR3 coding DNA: TGTGCCAGTAGTATGATGGGACAGGGCCTATCTGGGGCCAACGTCCTGACTTTC. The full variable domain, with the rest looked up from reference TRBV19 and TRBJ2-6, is DGGITQSPKYLFRKEGQNVTLSCEQNLNHDAMYWYRQDPGQGLRLIYYSQIVNDFQKGDIAEGYSVSREKKESFPLTVTSAQKNPTAFYLCASSMMGQGLSGANVLTFGAGSRLTVL.

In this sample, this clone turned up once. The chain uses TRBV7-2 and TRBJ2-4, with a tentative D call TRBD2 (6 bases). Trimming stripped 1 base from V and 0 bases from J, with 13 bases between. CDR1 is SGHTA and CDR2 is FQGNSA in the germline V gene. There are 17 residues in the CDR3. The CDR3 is CASSLDFRGLAKNIQYF. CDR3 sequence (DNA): TGTGCCAGCAGCTTAGATTTCCGGGGGTTAGCCAAAAACATTCAGTACTTC. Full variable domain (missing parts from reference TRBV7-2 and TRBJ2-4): GAGVSQSPSNKVTEKGKDVELRCDPISGHTALYWYRQSLGQGLEFLIYFQGNSAPDKSGLPSDRFSAERTGGSVSTLTIQRTQQEDSAVYLCASSLDFRGLAKNIQYFGAGTRLSVL.

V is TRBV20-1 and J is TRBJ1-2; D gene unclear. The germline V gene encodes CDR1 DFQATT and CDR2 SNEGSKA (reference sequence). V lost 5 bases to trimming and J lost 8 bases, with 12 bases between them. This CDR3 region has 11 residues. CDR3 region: CSAPDRGGYTF. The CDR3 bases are TGCAGTGCTCCTGACCGGGGAGGCTACACCTTC.

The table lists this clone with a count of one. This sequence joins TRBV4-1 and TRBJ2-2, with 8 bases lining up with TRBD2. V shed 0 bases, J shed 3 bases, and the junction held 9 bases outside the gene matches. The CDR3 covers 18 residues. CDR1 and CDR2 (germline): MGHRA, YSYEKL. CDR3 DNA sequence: TGCGCCAGCAGCCAAGAAGTGGCGGGGGGCCAGTACACCGGGGAGCTGTTTTTT. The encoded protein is CASSQEVAGGQYTGELFF.

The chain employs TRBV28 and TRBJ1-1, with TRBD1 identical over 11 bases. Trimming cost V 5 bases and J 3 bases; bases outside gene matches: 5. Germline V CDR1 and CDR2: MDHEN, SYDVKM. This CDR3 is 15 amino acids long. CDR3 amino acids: CASSAGTGGDTEAFF. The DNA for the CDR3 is TGTGCCAGCAGTGCCGGGACAGGGGGTGACACTGAAGCTTTCTTT.

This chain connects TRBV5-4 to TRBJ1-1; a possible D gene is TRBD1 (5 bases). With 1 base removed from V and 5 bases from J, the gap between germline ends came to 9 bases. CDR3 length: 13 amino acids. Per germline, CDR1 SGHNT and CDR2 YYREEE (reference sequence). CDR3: CASSLSSGTEAFF. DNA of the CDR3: TGTGCCAGCAGCTTGTCCTCAGGGACTGAAGCTTTCTTT.

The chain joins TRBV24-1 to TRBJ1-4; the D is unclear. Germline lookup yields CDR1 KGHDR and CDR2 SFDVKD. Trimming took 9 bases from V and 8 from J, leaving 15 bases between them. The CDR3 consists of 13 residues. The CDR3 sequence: CATAGPRGEKLFF. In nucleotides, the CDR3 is TGTGCCACCGCCGGGCCTCGTGGGGAAAAACTGTTTTTT.

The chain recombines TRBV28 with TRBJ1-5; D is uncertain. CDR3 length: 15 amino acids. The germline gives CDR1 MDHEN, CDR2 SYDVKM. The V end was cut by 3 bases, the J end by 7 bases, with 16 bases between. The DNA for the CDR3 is TGTGCCAGCAGTTTGCCGGGATCGAGGGCACAGCCCCAGCATTTT. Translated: CASSLPGSRAQPQHF.

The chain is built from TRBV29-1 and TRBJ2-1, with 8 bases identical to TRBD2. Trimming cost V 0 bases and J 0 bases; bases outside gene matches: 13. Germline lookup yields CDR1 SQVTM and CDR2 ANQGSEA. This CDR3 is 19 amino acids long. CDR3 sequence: CSVEDLLSSGGNSYNEQFF. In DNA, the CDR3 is TGCAGCGTTGAAGATCTTCTGTCCAGCGGGGGAAACTCCTACAATGAGCAGTTCTTC.

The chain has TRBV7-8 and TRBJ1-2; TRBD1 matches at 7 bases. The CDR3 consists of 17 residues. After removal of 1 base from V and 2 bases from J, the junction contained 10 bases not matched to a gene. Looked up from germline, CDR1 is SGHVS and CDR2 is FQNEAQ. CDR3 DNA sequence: TGTGCCAGCAGCTTAGTGGCAGGGGGTCCGCCCAACTATGGCTACACCTTC. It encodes CASSLVAGGPPNYGYTF.

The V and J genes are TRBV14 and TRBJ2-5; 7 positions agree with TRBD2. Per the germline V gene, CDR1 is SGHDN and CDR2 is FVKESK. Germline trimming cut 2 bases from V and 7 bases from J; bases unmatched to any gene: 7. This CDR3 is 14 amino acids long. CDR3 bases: TGTGCCAGCAGCCAACGCGGGAGAGTGGGGACCCAGTACTTC. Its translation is CASSQRGRVGTQYF.

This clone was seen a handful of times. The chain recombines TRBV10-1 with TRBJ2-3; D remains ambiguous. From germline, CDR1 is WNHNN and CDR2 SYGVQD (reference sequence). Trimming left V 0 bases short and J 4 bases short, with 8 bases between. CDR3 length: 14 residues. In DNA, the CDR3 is TGCGCCAGCAGTGAGTCAAGTTTTCCAGATACGCAGTATTTT. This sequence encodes CASSESSFPDTQYF.

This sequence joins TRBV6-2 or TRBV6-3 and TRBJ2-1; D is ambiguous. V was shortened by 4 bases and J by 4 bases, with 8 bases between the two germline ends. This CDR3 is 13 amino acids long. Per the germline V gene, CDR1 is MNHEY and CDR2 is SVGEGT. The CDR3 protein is CASSSAVYNEQFF. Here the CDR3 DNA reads TGTGCCAGCAGTTCTGCCGTATACAATGAGCAGTTCTTC.

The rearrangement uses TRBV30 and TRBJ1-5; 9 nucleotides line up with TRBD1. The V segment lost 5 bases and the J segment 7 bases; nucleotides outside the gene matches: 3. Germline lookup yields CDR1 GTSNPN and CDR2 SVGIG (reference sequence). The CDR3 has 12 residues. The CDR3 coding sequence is TGTGCCTGGGGACAGGGGTACCAGCCCCAGCATTTT. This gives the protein CAWGQGYQPQHF.

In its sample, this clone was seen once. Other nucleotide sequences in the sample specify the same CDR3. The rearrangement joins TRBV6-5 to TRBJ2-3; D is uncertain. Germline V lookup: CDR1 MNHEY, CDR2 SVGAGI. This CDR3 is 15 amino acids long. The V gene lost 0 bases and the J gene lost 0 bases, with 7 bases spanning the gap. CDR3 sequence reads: CASSYSWRSTDTQYF. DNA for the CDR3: TGTGCCAGCAGTTACTCCTGGCGGAGCACAGATACGCAGTATTTT.

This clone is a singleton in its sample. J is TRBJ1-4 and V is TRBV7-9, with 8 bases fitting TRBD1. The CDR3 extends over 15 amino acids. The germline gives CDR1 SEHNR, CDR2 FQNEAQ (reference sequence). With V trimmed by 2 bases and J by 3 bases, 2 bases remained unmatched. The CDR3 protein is CASSLLTGANEKLFF. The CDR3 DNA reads TGTGCCAGCAGCTTACTGACAGGGGCTAATGAAAAACTGTTTTTT. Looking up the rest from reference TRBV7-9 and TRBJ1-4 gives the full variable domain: DTGVSQNPRHKITKRGQNVTFRCDPISEHNRLYWYRQTLGQGPEFLTYFQNEAQLEKSRLLSDRFSAERPKGSFSTLEIQRTEQGDSAMYLCASSLLTGANEKLFFGSGTQLSVL.

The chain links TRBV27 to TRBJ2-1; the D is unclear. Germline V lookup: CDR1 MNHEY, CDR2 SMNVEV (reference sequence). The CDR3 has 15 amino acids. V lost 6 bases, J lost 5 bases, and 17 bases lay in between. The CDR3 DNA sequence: TGTGCCAGCAGCCAAGCCATTCCTGGGGACAATGAGCAGTTCTTC. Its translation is CASSQAIPGDNEQFF.

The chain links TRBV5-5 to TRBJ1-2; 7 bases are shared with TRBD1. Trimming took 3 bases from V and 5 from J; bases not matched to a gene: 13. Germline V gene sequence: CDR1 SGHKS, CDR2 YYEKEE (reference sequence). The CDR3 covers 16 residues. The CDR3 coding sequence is TGTGCCAGCAGCTCTATCCCGGGACAGATATTATATGGCTACACCTTC. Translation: CASSSIPGQILYGYTF.

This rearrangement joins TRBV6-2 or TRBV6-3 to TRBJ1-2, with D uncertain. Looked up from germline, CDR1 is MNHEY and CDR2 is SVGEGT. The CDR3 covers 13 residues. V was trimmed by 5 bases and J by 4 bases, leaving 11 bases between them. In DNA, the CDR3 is TGTGCCAGCAGTGGCTTTCGGGGCTATGGCTACACCTTC. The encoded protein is CASSGFRGYGYTF.